This is a list of T cell receptor beta chains from one sample in a study of T cell repertoires in cytomegalovirus infection. TCRdb itself ran the reads through MiXCR, one entry per CDR3 protein. The sample includes around 450,000 distinct CDR3 sequences, roughly 30% of them seen just once. The sequenced material came from PBMCs. These receptors came from a human donor in good health (CMV status not recorded). Some clones in this sample may be carry-over from other donors' samples. Both conserved end residues are trimmed from each CDR3.

>TRBV4-1|13
ASSQEEHVNEKLF
>TRBV4-2|11
ASSQDRYSEAF
>TRBV15|13
ATSRARRVDTEAF
>TRBV28|12
ASSLDRDGEKLF
>TRBV20-1|11
SAMDSGTDTQY
>TRBV12-3/TRBV12-4|13
ASSLAVDSGNTIY
>TRBV6-1|11
ARCSGGEATQY
>TRBV7-9|12
ASSLRGAGTEAF
>TRBV10-3|14
AISERQGPTTDTQY
>TRBV4-2|13
ASSQEASGTDTQY
>TRBV7-9|13
ASSEVAGGRYEQY
>TRBV2|13
ASSEMGAGANVLT
>TRBV7-6|11
ASSLAREYEQY
>TRBV14|16
ASSPRDRIYSTNEKLF
>TRBV7-9|11
ASSLVAGHEQY
>TRBV6-8|14
ASSYSSGGGYNEQF
>TRBV14|13
ASSQSGGRVYGYT
>TRBV11-2|11
ASHEGSGNTIY
>TRBV25-1|15
ASSESRGRRGNSPLH
>TRBV7-2|13
ASSLNGPITDTQY
>TRBV19|11
ASSMNRQETQY
>TRBV27|13
ASSSQSGIPDTQY
>TRBV7-6|13
ASSLDLGSYNEQF
>TRBV27|14
ASSPGAGKMNTEAF
>TRBV6-6|11
ASRPEMNTEAF
>TRBV2|11
ASSRDRAYEQY
>TRBV19|13
ASSKGGGSYNEQF
>TRBV9|17
ASSVIGGSSGGDLNEQF
>TRBV12-3/TRBV12-4|15
ASSLGNRGHVDYGYT
>TRBV6-1|13
ASSYAGLPTDTQY
>TRBV5-6|12
ASSLLAGLREQF
>TRBV6-6|12
ASRPTGTQPGYT
>TRBV5-1|15
ASSLVRGATGANVLT
>TRBV6-2/TRBV6-3|11
ASSQRQTYEQY
>TRBV28|11
SRTYLGGRVYT
>TRBV28|11
ASEPGQGYEQY
>TRBV28|13
ASSISGQKNYGYT
>TRBV20-1|12
SAREVGGNTEAF
>TRBV10-3|11
AISDGANEKLF
>TRBV7-2|15
ASSFRLAGGGLDTQY
>TRBV5-1|13
ASSQDPSSGNTIY
>TRBV7-2|12
ASSYGRANTEAF
>TRBV7-6|13
ASSSTGTSPDTQY
>TRBV5-1|13
ASSRDRDLATEAF
>TRBV27|14
ASRPDRGGPNEKLF
>TRBV6-6|13
ASSYDRMGHNEQF
>TRBV13|14
ASSWTSGGAVDEQF
>TRBV2|11
ASSGSVGYEQY
>TRBV5-1|13
ASSLGDLPGGTQY
>TRBV6-5|14
ASRTDRGPMNTEAF
>TRBV7-8|12
ASSLGDYTNEQY
>TRBV7-6|11
ASSHGLGGEQY
>TRBV4-3|12
ASSQGRGSEKLF
>TRBV7-9|13
ASSPQQRRGTEAF
>TRBV19|13
ASSPLASFNTEAF
>TRBV28|14
ASRTRDGKKGNEQF
>TRBV9|13
ASSVGGSAGQPQH